These 5 T cell receptor beta chains came from one sample sequenced in a study of T cell repertoires in cytomegalovirus infection. Antigens of these TCRs are unknown. Each CDR3 protein is one row after TCRdb ran MiXCR on the reads. The repertoire holds hundreds of thousands of distinct CDR3 sequences, more than 25% seen once, with over 12% in the top ten. Sequencing used cultured CD8+ T cells from PBMCs, obtained from culture after CMV antigen stimulation. The receptor set was obtained from a human donor in good health (CMV status not recorded). Some clones in this sample may be carry-over from other donors' samples.

This clonotype came up a few times. The chain recombines TRBV7-6 with TRBJ1-1, with D perhaps TRBD1 (6 bases). V lost 2 bases and J lost 1, with 20 bases in between. Germline CDR1 SGHVS, CDR2 FNYEAQ. This CDR3 contains 18 residues. The CDR3: CASSLLIGTNLQNTEAFF. The DNA of the CDR3 is TGTGCCAGCAGCTTACTGATTGGGACAAACTTACAGAACACTGAAGCTTTCTTT.

This sequence joins TRBV11-1 and TRBJ1-1; TRBD1 aligns across 10 bases. Germline V gene sequence: CDR1 SGHAT, CDR2 FQDESV (reference sequence). The CDR3 runs to 16 residues. V trimming: 6 bases; J trimming: 1 base; junction bases outside the gene matches: 8. DNA of the CDR3: TGTGCCAGCAGACCGAGGACAGGGGGAGAGAACACTGAAGCTTTCTTT. It yields the protein CASRPRTGGENTEAFF.

The chain uses TRBV12-3 or TRBV12-4 and TRBJ1-3, with TRBD1 identical over 7 bases. V shed 5 bases and J 4 bases; nucleotides not matched to a gene: 11. This CDR3 has 16 amino acids. Written as DNA, the CDR3 is TGTGCCAGCAGTCTCGGGACAGCACTATCAGGAAACACCATATATTTT. This gives the protein CASSLGTALSGNTIYF.

CDR3: CASSATGTGAGELFF. The CDR3 nucleotides are TGCGCCAGCAGCGCAACCGGGACAGGGGCCGGGGAGCTGTTTTTT. J is TRBJ2-2 and V is TRBV10-2, with TRBD1 identical over 10 bases. CDR1 and CDR2 from the germline V gene are WSHSY and SAAADI. The ends lost 6 bases at V and 6 bases at J; junction bases unmatched: 7. This CDR3 has 15 amino acids.

This rearrangement joins TRBV6-5 to TRBJ2-1, with a weak D call TRBD1 (6 bases). The CDR3 runs 16 residues. Trimming cost V 2 bases and J 2 bases, with 13 bases left between them. Germline V gene sequence: CDR1 MNHEY, CDR2 SVGAGI. The CDR3 region is CASSYSPRGTYNEQFF. The CDR3 nucleotides read TGTGCCAGCAGTTACAGTCCCAGGGGTACCTACAATGAGCAGTTCTTC.